What follows are 7 T cell receptor beta chains derived from one specimen sequenced in a study of Graves' ophthalmopathy and Graves' hyperthyroidism. Amplification targeted the TCR beta CDR3 regions, with RNA transcripts as the source material. RT-PCR was first run with HTBI primers, then multiplex PCR in a second round. TCRdb re-derived calls from the multiplex PCR reads in MiXCR, one entry per CDR3 protein. The sample has more than 550,000 distinct CDR3 sequences; about 41% are singletons. Sequencing was done on a sample of peripheral blood. All receptors come from an adult man with Graves' ophthalmopathy.

The chain combines TRBV25-1 with TRBJ1-2, with D possibly TRBD1 on 5 matching bases. The CDR3 is 15 residues long. Looked up from germline, CDR1 is MGHDK and CDR2 is SYGVNS. Trimming shortened V by 8 bases and J by 4 bases, and 20 bases separated the two germline ends. In nucleotides, the CDR3 is TGTGCCAGCTCACCACCAACAGGCGAGGGCTATGGCTACACCTTC. Translation gives CASSPPTGEGYGYTF.

The chain carries TRBV5-1 and TRBJ1-6, with D maybe TRBD1 (6 bases). This CDR3 contains 15 residues. Trimming shortened V by 4 bases and J by 9 bases, and 17 bases separated the two germline ends. Per germline, CDR1 SGHRS and CDR2 YFSETQ. CDR3 nucleotides: TGCGCCAGCAGCCCCGGACAGTGGACGGCTTCACCCCTCCACTTT. Its protein product is CASSPGQWTASPLHF.

This clonotype was seen at least ten times. This chain connects TRBV7-9 to TRBJ2-7; D unclear. Trimming stripped 3 bases from V and 6 bases from J, with 6 bases between. CDR3 length: 11 amino acids. Germline lookup yields CDR1 SEHNR and CDR2 FQNEAQ (reference sequence). The chain's CDR3 is CASSFDFEQYF. The CDR3 DNA reads TGTGCCAGCAGCTTTGACTTCGAGCAGTACTTC.

This chain uses TRBV29-1 with TRBJ1-1; maybe TRBD1 (6 bases). CDR3 length: 11 residues. CDR1 SQVTM and CDR2 ANQGSEA come from the germline V gene. Deletions cut 8 bases from V and 4 bases from J, with 11 bases between. The CDR3 DNA is TGCAGCATCGGACAGAGCACTGAAGCTTTCTTT. It is translated as CSIGQSTEAFF.

The rearrangement links TRBV10-3 to TRBJ1-3; D not resolved. Germline V gene lookup returns CDR1 ENHRY and CDR2 SYGVKD. V dropped 10 bases and J dropped 2 bases, with 18 bases sitting between them. The CDR3 totals 15 residues. CDR3 coding DNA: TGTGCCAGCAGCCCTGACCGCTCGACTGGAAACACCATATATTTT. It encodes CASSPDRSTGNTIYF.

This clonotype was observed many times. The chain carries TRBV7-6 and TRBJ1-4, with 11 nucleotides matching TRBD1. Germline trimming cut 5 bases from V and 8 bases from J; bases unmatched to any gene: 7. CDR1 is SGHVS, CDR2 FNYEAQ, per germline. This CDR3 is built from 15 residues. The CDR3 bases are TGTGCCAGCAGCCTCGGGACAGGGGGTCTCGAAAAACTGTTTTTT. As protein: CASSLGTGGLEKLFF. Full variable domain (rest looked up from reference TRBV7-6 and TRBJ1-4): GAGVSQSPRYKVTKRGQDVALRCDPISGHVSLYWYRQALGQGPEFLTYFNYEAQQDKSGLPNDRFSAERPEGSISTLTIQRTEQRDSAMYRCASSLGTGGLEKLFFGSGTQLSVL.

This clonotype has a count of ten or more. The V gene is TRBV20-1, the J gene TRBJ1-4; no firm D call. The CDR3 covers 13 residues. CDR1 is DFQATT and CDR2 is SNEGSKA in the germline V gene (reference sequence). The V end lost 3 bases, the J end lost 8 bases, and 13 bases lay between the germline ends. Written as DNA, the CDR3 is TGCAGTGCTAGTAACGGGCTTCAGGAAAAACTGTTTTTT. Its translation: CSASNGLQEKLFF.